This record looks at one T cell receptor (beta chain) sequence and its context. Its antigen remains unknown. This sample stems from a study of T cell repertoires in cytomegalovirus infection. Across the whole study: Signatures in public TCR beta sequences pointed to both CMV infection and matching HLA type.

Whole-study findings and limits: CMV-specific HLA-C-restricted TCR beta clonotypes dominated the ex vivo response. The cumulative frequency of public TCR beta families distinguished individuals who carried CMV together with the relevant HLA.

Each CDR3 protein is one row after TCRdb ran MiXCR on the reads. Here the sample spans fewer than 650,000 distinct CDR3 sequences, about 39% being singletons. Germline CDR1 LNHDA, CDR2 SQIVND (reference sequence). The CDR3 contains 15 residues. The germline V and J ends were trimmed by 4 bases and 0 bases, with 10 bases remaining between them. The source is a human donor in good health (CMV status not recorded). Some clones in this sample may be carry-over from other donors' samples. Sequences were derived from cultured PBMCs, sampled from culture after CMV antigen stimulation. V and J are TRBV19 and TRBJ2-4; D remains unclear. CDR3 coding DNA: TGTGCCAGTAGTACCCCCGCTCTAGCCAAAAACATTCAGTACTTC. This codes for CASSTPALAKNIQYF.